These 22 T cell receptor beta chains originate from one sample sequenced in a study of human T cells and chemical hapten exposure. This sample's time point: patch test 3, about 24 weeks after DPC sensitization. Stated treatment: therapeutic diphenylcyclopropenone sensitization with weekly scalp DPC. TCRdb reanalysed the RACE reads using MiXCR and keeps one entry per CDR3 protein. The sample contains tens of thousands of distinct CDR3 sequences, around an eighth of which appear only once. The sequencing here drew on whole blood, taken in connection with sensitization to the hapten diphenylcyclopropenone (DPC). These receptors were collected from a man under 40 with alopecia areata. Some clones in this sample may be carry-over from other donors' samples.

CDR3 sequence: CASSWQGDEAFF. CDR3 in DNA: TGCGCCAGCAGCTGGCAGGGAGATGAAGCTTTCTTT. V gene TRBV5-1 combines with J gene TRBJ1-1; tentative D call: TRBD1 (5 bases). CDR1 is SGHRS and CDR2 is YFSETQ in the germline V gene. Between the trimmed V and J ends, which lost 3 bases and 7 bases, there was a span of 10 bases. The CDR3 has 12 amino acids.

Ten or more counts support this clonotype. The CDR3 loop reads CASSPGRLAGPNEQFF. The CDR3 DNA follows: TGTGCCAGCAGCCCGGGGAGGCTAGCGGGGCCGAATGAGCAGTTCTTC. This chain joins TRBV7-7 and TRBJ2-1, with TRBD2 matching 9 bases. Unmatched junction bases numbered 12, after V lost 5 bases and J lost 7 bases. The CDR3 runs to 16 residues. Germline V gives CDR1 SSHAT, CDR2 FNYEAQ (reference sequence).

This clonotype has only a few counts. The chain combines TRBV7-9 with TRBJ1-1; tentative D call: TRBD1 (5 bases). With 1 base removed from V and 11 bases from J, the gap between germline ends came to 8 bases. From germline, CDR1 is SEHNR and CDR2 FQNEAQ (reference sequence). This CDR3 contains 11 residues. Here the CDR3 DNA reads TGTGCCAGCAGCTTAGAAGGGGACGCTTTCTTT. Translated: CASSLEGDAFF.

Many counts were recorded for this clonotype. V and J are TRBV5-5 and TRBJ2-1; tentative D call: TRBD2 (5 bases). This CDR3 has 15 residues. V lost 4 bases, J lost 0 bases, and 11 bases lay in between. Germline V gives CDR1 SGHKS, CDR2 YYEKEE (reference sequence). CDR3 sequence: CASSPASGSYNEQFF. CDR3 DNA sequence: TGTGCCAGCAGCCCCGCCAGCGGCTCCTACAATGAGCAGTTCTTC.

At least ten counts were recorded for this clonotype. V usage is TRBV20-1 and J usage is TRBJ1-2; possible D gene TRBD1, 6 bases. Germline CDR1 and CDR2: DFQATT and SNEGSKA (reference sequence). The CDR3 covers 13 residues. V was pared by 5 bases and J by 4 bases, with 14 bases between. CDR3 region: CSAVPGEPYGYTF. As DNA, the CDR3 is TGCAGTGCTGTTCCAGGGGAACCCTATGGCTACACCTTC.

This clonotype was picked up many times. The chain employs TRBV5-1 and TRBJ2-5; the D gene could be TRBD1 or TRBD2 (5 bases each). V was shortened by 2 bases and J by 2 bases, with 13 bases between the two germline ends. The germline gives CDR1 SGHRS, CDR2 YFSETQ. The CDR3 covers 15 residues. The CDR3 region is CASSLGLGRQETQYF. The CDR3, as DNA: TGCGCCAGCAGCTTAGGTCTGGGACGTCAAGAGACCCAGTACTTC.

This chain joins TRBV15 and TRBJ2-7, with 9 bases aligning to TRBD1. The CDR3 is 16 residues long. The V gene's germline CDR1 is LNHNV and CDR2 YYDKDF (reference sequence). V shed 1 base, J shed 3 bases, and the junction held 7 bases outside the gene matches. The DNA for the CDR3 is TGTGCCACCAGCAGAGGGGGACAGGGCAAAGGCTACGAGCAGTACTTC. It yields the protein CATSRGGQGKGYEQYF.

This clonotype was detected a few times. The chain employs TRBV4-3 and TRBJ2-3; D remains ambiguous. CDR1 LGHNA and CDR2 YSLEER come from the germline V gene. The length of the CDR3 is 15 residues. V was cut by 0 bases and J by 12 bases, with 19 bases left in between. The DNA of the CDR3 is TGCGCCAGCAGCCAAGATCCCGTGCATATACCGGATCAGTATTTT. Translated, it gives CASSQDPVHIPDQYF.

This chain joins TRBV9 and TRBJ2-3; no clear D gene. Germline CDR1 reads SGDLS; CDR2 reads YYNGEE. The CDR3 totals 15 residues. V was clipped by 0 bases and J by 2 bases, with 10 bases between them. CDR3 amino acids: CASSVGYTHTDTQYF. As DNA, the CDR3 is TGTGCCAGCAGCGTAGGATACACCCACACAGATACGCAGTATTTT.

V and J are TRBV27 and TRBJ1-6; 7 nucleotides align to TRBD1. The CDR3 sequence is 16 residues long. The germline V gene has CDR1 MNHEY and CDR2 SMNVEV (reference sequence). V trimming: 6 bases; J trimming: 4 bases; junction bases outside the gene matches: 9. The CDR3 DNA reads TGTGCCAGCAGCTCCGCGAGACAGGGATATAATTCACCCCTCCACTTT. Translation gives CASSSARQGYNSPLHF.

This clonotype was seen many times. The genes are TRBV2 and TRBJ1-6; weak D call: TRBD1 (5 bases). There are 12 residues in the CDR3. Germline V gene sequence: CDR1 SNHLY, CDR2 FYNNEI. The ends were cut back, 9 bases at V and 6 bases at J, with 9 bases in the middle. The CDR3 region is CARWGTNSPLHF. For the CDR3, the DNA is TGTGCCAGGTGGGGGACTAATTCACCCCTCCACTTT.

This rearrangement joins TRBV28 to TRBJ2-7, with TRBD2 matching over 7 bases. With V trimmed by 7 bases and J by 2 bases, 11 bases remained unmatched. CDR1 is MDHEN, CDR2 SYDVKM, per germline. This CDR3 has 15 amino acids. The CDR3 DNA sequence: TGTGCCAGCACCAAGGGAGGGCGCAGCACCTACGAGCAGTACTTC. Protein: CASTKGGRSTYEQYF.

The rearrangement joins TRBV3-1 to TRBJ1-5; D gene ambiguous. Germline values: CDR1 LGHDT, CDR2 YNNKEL (reference sequence). Trimming shortened V by 1 base and J by 9 bases, and 13 bases separated the two germline ends. The CDR3 consists of 14 residues. The CDR3 reads CASSQVQGPGPQHF. As DNA, the CDR3 is TGTGCCAGCAGCCAAGTTCAAGGGCCCGGGCCCCAGCATTTT.

This clonotype occurred many times. This chain uses TRBV7-8 with TRBJ2-7, with 8 bases lining up with TRBD1. J was trimmed by 2 bases and V by 5 bases; bases with no gene match: 2. Germline V gene lookup returns CDR1 SGHVS and CDR2 FQNEAQ. CDR3 length equals 13 residues. In DNA form, the CDR3 reads TGTGCCAGCAGCGTGGACAGGGCCTACGAGCAGTACTTC. This translates into CASSVDRAYEQYF.

This clonotype appeared once. The rearrangement joins TRBV10-1 to TRBJ1-6; possible D gene TRBD1, 5 bases. V dropped 0 bases and J dropped 10 bases, with 16 bases sitting between them. Germline lookup yields CDR1 WNHNN and CDR2 SYGVQD (reference sequence). The CDR3 loop spans 16 amino acids. The CDR3: CASSESNGTLGSPLHF. In DNA, the CDR3 is TGCGCCAGCAGTGAGTCGAACGGGACCCTGGGGTCACCCCTCCACTTT.

The chain joins TRBV29-1 to TRBJ2-7, with 8 bases matching TRBD2. With 7 bases clipped from V and 9 bases from J, the junction kept 20 bases outside the gene matches. Germline CDR1 and CDR2: SQVTM and ANQGSEA. This CDR3 region has 15 residues. CDR3 amino acids: CSAKESQAGVSVQYF. The CDR3 nucleotides read TGCAGCGCTAAAGAGAGCCAAGCGGGGGTATCGGTGCAGTACTTC.

This clonotype was counted many times. The chain has TRBV5-1 and TRBJ2-7, with D tentatively TRBD2 (6 bases). CDR1 SGHRS and CDR2 YFSETQ come from the germline V gene. This CDR3 spans 14 amino acids. V was cut by 3 bases and J by 3 bases, with 13 bases left in between. DNA for the CDR3: TGCGCCAGCAGCTCCACCCTCGGGAGCTACGAGCAGTACTTC. It is translated as CASSSTLGSYEQYF.

This clonotype has just a few counts. This rearrangement joins TRBV4-3 to TRBJ2-5, with D possibly TRBD2 on 6 matching bases. V was clipped by 0 bases and J by 2 bases, with 13 bases between them. CDR3 size: 16 residues. Germline V gene lookup returns CDR1 LGHNA and CDR2 YSLEER. The CDR3 loop reads CASSQDSPGTQETQYF. Written as DNA, the CDR3 is TGCGCCAGCAGCCAAGATTCCCCAGGGACTCAAGAGACCCAGTACTTC.

This clonotype occurred a few times. This CDR3 is CAISDKAKNTEAFF. The CDR3 region has the DNA TGTGCCATCAGTGATAAGGCTAAGAACACTGAAGCTTTCTTT. The rearrangement joins TRBV10-3 to TRBJ1-1; no firm D call. The V gene's germline CDR1 is ENHRY and CDR2 SYGVKD. V was clipped by 3 bases and J by 1 base, with 9 bases between them. The CDR3 covers 14 residues.

Only a few counts were recorded for this clonotype. The CDR3 loop is CASSPPNHRTGFHEQYF. CDR3 DNA: TGTGCCAGCTCACCGCCAAATCACCGGACAGGGTTCCACGAGCAGTACTTC. The chain has TRBV18 and TRBJ2-7; 8 bases align to TRBD1. The CDR3 is made up of 17 amino acids. CDR1 is KGHSH and CDR2 is LQKENI in the germline V gene. Trimming at V came to 3 bases and at J to 5 bases, leaving 15 bases not matched to a gene.

J is TRBJ2-1 and V is TRBV5-1; 10 positions match TRBD2. V shed 3 bases, J shed 8 bases, and the junction held 5 bases outside the gene matches. The CDR3 is made up of 14 amino acids. The germline V gene has CDR1 SGHRS and CDR2 YFSETQ. The CDR3 here is CASSSRTSGDEQFF. The CDR3 nucleotides read TGCGCCAGCAGCTCTAGGACTAGCGGCGATGAGCAGTTCTTC.

This clonotype showed up many times. The J gene is TRBJ1-5, the V gene TRBV3-1, with 9 bases that match TRBD1. The germline V gene encodes CDR1 LGHDT and CDR2 YNNKEL (reference sequence). Germline trimming cut 2 bases from V and 6 bases from J; bases unmatched to any gene: 8. There are 16 residues in the CDR3. The CDR3 region has the DNA TGTGCCAGCAGCCAAACTTCCGGGACAGGGAGTCAGCCCCAGCATTTT. This gives the protein CASSQTSGTGSQPQHF.